The 5 T cell receptor beta chains below come from one sample, sequenced in a study of blood T cell repertoires in COVID-19. Profiled with immunoSEQ multiplex PCR; TCRdb holds only in-frame clones, not every one. Of a few hundred thousand clones listed, 80% to 90% were seen once; the top ten hold about 9%. Sequencing was carried out using peripheral blood. These receptors came from a man aged 45-65 years with active or convalescent COVID-19.

V is TRBV5-1 and J is TRBJ2-5; D gene ambiguous. CDR1 and CDR2 (germline): SGHRS, YFSETQ. The V end was cut by 3 bases, the J end by 3 bases, with 12 bases between. This CDR3 spans 14 amino acids. CDR3 nucleotides: TGCGCCAGCAGCTCACTCTATGGTAAAGAGACCCAGTACTTC. Translated: CASSSLYGKETQYF.

The genes are TRBV18 and TRBJ1-2; D unclear. The CDR3 length is 14 residues. V shed 3 bases and J shed 4 bases, with 12 bases lying between them. Germline V gene lookup returns CDR1 KGHSH and CDR2 LQKENI. The chain's CDR3 is CASSPGRDVYGYTF. Written as DNA, the CDR3 is TGTGCCAGCTCACCCGGTCGAGATGTCTATGGCTACACCTTC.

This sequence joins TRBV29-1 and TRBJ2-3; TRBD2 matches 9 bases. Trimming at V came to 3 bases and at J to 0 bases, leaving 16 bases not matched to a gene. The CDR3 contains 19 residues. CDR1 is SQVTM, CDR2 ANQGSEA, per germline. The DNA for the CDR3 is TGCAGCGTTGAGTATCCCCTCCCCCCGACTAGCGGTAGCACAGATACGCAGTATTTT. It specifies CSVEYPLPPTSGSTDTQYF.

The chain has TRBV30 and TRBJ2-7; 9 positions match TRBD1. This CDR3 region has 14 residues. Germline V CDR1 and CDR2: GTSNPN, SVGIG (reference sequence). With 7 bases clipped from V and 4 bases from J, the junction kept 11 bases outside the gene matches. CDR3 loop: CALKKGQGFYEQYF. In nucleotides, the CDR3 is TGTGCCTTGAAAAAGGGACAGGGCTTTTACGAGCAGTACTTC. Together with reference TRBV30 and TRBJ2-7, the CDR3 gives the full variable domain: SQTIHQWPATLVQPVGSPLSLECTVEGTSNPNLYWYRQAAGRGLQLLFYSVGIGQISSEVPQNLSASRPQDRQFILSSKKLLLSDSGFYLCALKKGQGFYEQYFGPGTRLTVT.

This rearrangement joins TRBV2 to TRBJ1-1, with D perhaps TRBD1 (6 bases). The germline V gene encodes CDR1 SNHLY and CDR2 FYNNEI. The CDR3 runs to 13 residues. V lost 8 bases and J 6 bases, leaving 16 bases between the germline ends. The CDR3 DNA reads TGTGCCAGCCACAGGGAAAAAGGGTCTGAAGCTTTCTTT. It codes for CASHREKGSEAFF. Full variable domain (missing parts from reference TRBV2 and TRBJ1-1): EPEVTQTPSHQVTQMGQEVILRCVPISNHLYFYWYRQILGQKVEFLVSFYNNEISEKSEIFDDQFSVERPDGSNFTLKIRSTKLEDSAMYFCASHREKGSEAFFGQGTRLTVV.